Below are 32 T cell receptor beta chains sequenced from a single sample in a study of cytomegalovirus exposure and HLA in healthy donors. 60 Vbeta and 13 Jbeta primers were used in PCR. The table came from immunoSEQ multiplex PCR; TCRdb's copy has only in-frame clones and leaves some out. The table shows more than 90,000 clones, with roughly 70% occurring only once. The sequenced sample consisted of PBMCs. These receptors came from a man under 40 in good health and CMV-seropositive.

The genes are TRBV13 and TRBJ2-7, with 7 bases lining up with TRBD2. The CDR3 consists of 14 residues. The germline CDR1 and CDR2 sequences are PRHDT and FYEKMQ (reference sequence). V was clipped by 5 bases and J by 5 bases; unmatched bases: 9. CDR3 nucleotide sequence: TGTGCCAGCAGCCCCCTGGGAGGGGTCCACGAGCAGTACTTC. Translation: CASSPLGGVHEQYF.

CDR3 in amino acids: CASSLAGQSYEQYV. The CDR3, as DNA: TGTGCCAGCAGCTTAGCCGGACAGTCCTACGAGCAGTACGTC. J is TRBJ2-7 and V is TRBV7-2, with TRBD1 as a possible D gene (6 bases). Germline CDR1 SGHTA, CDR2 FQGNSA. Trimming shortened V by 0 bases and J by 1 base, and 7 bases separated the two germline ends. The CDR3 runs 14 residues.

The genes are TRBV7-2 and TRBJ2-5; 7 bases align to TRBD2. Germline CDR1 reads SGHTA; CDR2 reads FQGNSA. V shed 5 bases and J 3 bases; nucleotides not matched to a gene: 15. CDR3 length: 17 residues. As DNA, the CDR3 is TGTGCCAGCAGCCCCCCCGCTGGCGGGAGAGCCAAAGAGACCCAGTACTTC. Encoded protein: CASSPPAGGRAKETQYF.

J is TRBJ1-2 and V is TRBV29-1, with 10 bases lining up with TRBD1. Germline V gene data show CDR1 as SQVTM and CDR2 as ANQGSEA. The V and J ends lost 6 bases and 4 bases, in that order; junction bases with no gene match: 8. The CDR3 totals 14 residues. The CDR3 sequence is CSVPGQGPIYGYTF. DNA of the CDR3: TGCAGCGTCCCGGGACAGGGGCCGATCTATGGCTACACCTTC.

This clone appeared once. The V gene is TRBV5-1, the J gene TRBJ1-1; TRBD1 matches 9 bases. This CDR3 has 19 amino acids. V gave up 0 bases and J gave up 4 bases; unmatched junction bases: 16. Germline-derived CDR1 and CDR2 are SGHRS and YFSETQ. CDR3: CASSLGFSDRGKWGTEAFF. CDR3 nucleotide sequence: TGCGCCAGCAGCTTGGGGTTCTCGGACAGGGGTAAGTGGGGCACTGAAGCTTTCTTT.

The chain employs TRBV30 and TRBJ2-7; a possible D gene is TRBD1 (5 bases). Trimming took off 4 bases at V and 2 bases at J, with 9 bases between the two ends. Germline loops: CDR1 GTSNPN, CDR2 SVGIG (reference sequence). The CDR3 spans 12 residues. The CDR3 loop reads CAWTVGAYEQYF. The CDR3 region has the DNA TGTGCCTGGACAGTAGGGGCCTACGAGCAGTACTTC.

V usage is TRBV5-6 and J usage is TRBJ2-6; no clear D. In germline, CDR1 is SGHDT, CDR2 YYEEEE. The CDR3 spans 12 residues. With 7 bases removed from V and 3 bases from J, the gap between germline ends came to 5 bases. This chain's CDR3 is CASSVGANVLTF. The CDR3 region has the DNA TGTGCCAGCTCTGTTGGGGCCAACGTCCTGACTTTC. Full variable domain (outside the CDR3, taken from reference TRBV5-6 and TRBJ2-6): DAGVTQSPTHLIKTRGQQVTLRCSPKSGHDTVSWYQQALGQGPQFIFQYYEEEERQRGNFPDRFSGHQFPNYSSELNVNALLLGDSALYLCASSVGANVLTFGAGSRLTVL.

The chain joins TRBV6-6 to TRBJ2-1, with D possibly matching TRBD2 (5 bases). Looked up from germline, CDR1 is MNHNY and CDR2 is SVGAGI (reference sequence). V lost 6 bases to trimming and J lost 2 bases, with 14 bases between them. This CDR3 has 15 amino acids. CDR3 sequence: CASSPKSGAYNEQFF. The CDR3 DNA reads TGTGCCAGCAGCCCGAAAAGCGGAGCCTACAATGAGCAGTTCTTC.

J is TRBJ2-3 and V is TRBV7-8; 8 nucleotides align to TRBD1. CDR3 length: 14 amino acids. Germline-derived CDR1 and CDR2 are SGHVS and FQNEAQ. The ends lost 8 bases at V and 2 bases at J; junction bases unmatched: 6. The CDR3 protein is CASWTGYPTDTQYF. CDR3 nucleotides: TGTGCCAGCTGGACAGGGTACCCCACAGATACGCAGTATTTT.

This clone was recorded a few times. The rearrangement joins TRBV16 to TRBJ2-1, with D possibly TRBD2 on 6 matching bases. Deletions cut 5 bases from V and 12 bases from J, with 11 bases between. The V gene's germline CDR1 is KGHSY and CDR2 FQNENV. This CDR3 region has 11 residues. The CDR3 sequence: CASSDGGWQFF. Written as DNA, the CDR3 is TGTGCCAGCAGCGATGGGGGGTGGCAGTTCTTC.

The chain joins TRBV6-5 to TRBJ2-1; 10 positions match TRBD1. This CDR3 spans 13 amino acids. The germline V gene encodes CDR1 MNHEY and CDR2 SVGAGI. The J segment lost 6 bases and the V segment lost 6 bases, leaving 2 bases of the junction unmatched. DNA of the CDR3: TGTGCCAGCAGAGGACAGGGGGGCAATGAGCAGTTCTTC. The encoded protein is CASRGQGGNEQFF.

The rearrangement links TRBV21-1 to TRBJ2-1; the table calls TRBD2, which could not be checked here. TRBV21-1 is a known pseudogene. The CDR3 extends over 21 amino acids. The DNA of the CDR3 is TGTGCCAGCACCCAACGGGGCAGGGGCGAAGAGCGGGAGGGAGGCGGCAATGAGCAGTTCTTC. Its translation is CASTQRGRGEEREGGGNEQFF.

The gene calls are TRBV4-1 and TRBJ2-7; tentative D call: TRBD1 (6 bases). Germline-derived CDR1 and CDR2 are MGHRA and YSYEKL. The CDR3 has 14 residues. Trimming left V 4 bases short and J 0 bases short, with 10 bases between. CDR3 sequence: CASSLRQDSYEQYF. The DNA of the CDR3 is TGCGCCAGCAGCCTTCGACAGGACTCCTACGAGCAGTACTTC.

This sequence joins TRBV9 and TRBJ1-3; tentatively, D is TRBD1 (5 bases). The CDR3 covers 15 residues. V lost 0 bases and J 7 bases, leaving 14 bases between the germline ends. CDR1 is SGDLS and CDR2 is YYNGEE in the germline V gene. The CDR3 region is CASSVVGQSGNTIYF. CDR3 sequence (DNA): TGTGCCAGCAGCGTAGTAGGACAATCGGGTAACACCATATATTTT. Full variable domain (remainder filled in from reference TRBV9 and TRBJ1-3): DSGVTQTPKHLITATGQRVTLRCSPRSGDLSVYWYQQSLDQGLQFLIQYYNGEERAKGNILERFSAQQFPDLHSELNLSSLELGDSALYFCASSVVGQSGNTIYFGEGSWLTVV.

This chain links TRBV5-1 with TRBJ1-3, with D possibly being TRBD1 (5 bases). Germline V gene sequence: CDR1 SGHRS, CDR2 YFSETQ. The CDR3 length is 17 residues. The V gene lost 0 bases and the J gene lost 1 base, with 14 bases spanning the gap. DNA for the CDR3: TGCGCCAGCAGCTTGGTATTAGGACACCTTTCTGGAAACACCATATATTTT. The encoded protein is CASSLVLGHLSGNTIYF.

The rearrangement links TRBV19 to TRBJ1-3; TRBD1 matches at 8 bases. CDR3 length: 16 amino acids. Germline V gene lookup returns CDR1 LNHDA and CDR2 SQIVND (reference sequence). The V segment lost 9 bases and the J segment 2 bases; nucleotides outside the gene matches: 12. The CDR3: CASLMTGTGTGNTIYF. The CDR3 nucleotides read TGTGCCAGCCTTATGACCGGGACAGGAACTGGAAACACCATATATTTT.

The rearrangement uses TRBV7-3 and TRBJ2-1; D might be TRBD2 (7 bases). Trimming stripped 3 bases from V and 1 base from J, with 13 bases between. This CDR3 is built from 16 residues. Germline loops: CDR1 SGHTA, CDR2 FQGTGA. The CDR3 DNA is TGTGCCAGCAGCTTGGGAGGGGGGATTTCCTACAATGAGCAGTTCTTC. Residues: CASSLGGGISYNEQFF.

This clone was observed a handful of times. This chain uses TRBV7-9 with TRBJ1-6; D remains ambiguous. Trimming pared 8 bases from V and 7 bases from J, leaving 18 bases between. CDR3 length: 15 residues. In germline, CDR1 is SEHNR, CDR2 FQNEAQ (reference sequence). Written as DNA, the CDR3 is TGTGCCAGCGCCTTGGGTACTACGGCAAATTCACCCCTCCACTTT. Its protein product is CASALGTTANSPLHF.

This clone has a single count. The rearrangement uses TRBV6-5 and TRBJ1-1, with TRBD1 matching over 11 bases. From germline, CDR1 is MNHEY and CDR2 SVGAGI. There are 14 residues in the CDR3. Trimming removed 6 bases from V and 4 bases from J; junction bases left unmatched: 4. CDR3 amino acids: CASSQGTGGTEAFF. The CDR3 coding sequence is TGTGCCAGCAGCCAAGGGACAGGGGGCACTGAAGCTTTCTTT.

J is TRBJ2-7 and V is TRBV9; TRBD2 agrees at 7 bases. CDR1 SGDLS and CDR2 YYNGEE come from the germline V gene. CDR3 size: 15 residues. V was pared by 0 bases and J by 2 bases, with 5 bases of the junction left unmatched. The CDR3 loop is CASSVAPGGTYEQYF. The CDR3, as DNA: TGTGCCAGCAGCGTAGCACCGGGGGGTACCTACGAGCAGTACTTC.

This clone occurred a few times. This rearrangement joins TRBV6-1 to TRBJ2-7; possible D gene TRBD1, 5 bases. CDR1 and CDR2 (germline): MNHNS, SASEGT. The CDR3 consists of 14 residues. Trimming took 2 bases from V and 3 from J, leaving 11 bases between them. CDR3 sequence: CASSEQGLSYEQYF. The CDR3 coding sequence is TGTGCCAGCAGTGAACAGGGTCTTAGCTACGAGCAGTACTTC.

The chain uses TRBV6-1 and TRBJ1-2; the match to TRBD1 covers 7 bases. CDR1 is MNHNS and CDR2 is SASEGT in the germline V gene. Trimming removed 4 bases from V and 2 bases from J; junction bases left unmatched: 4. CDR3 length: 14 amino acids. CDR3 nucleotide sequence: TGTGCCAGCAGTGTGGGGACAGTAAACTATGGCTACACCTTC. It yields the protein CASSVGTVNYGYTF.

This chain links TRBV28 with TRBJ2-1; 11 bases are shared with TRBD2. Germline CDR1 and CDR2: MDHEN and SYDVKM. V trimming: 4 bases; J trimming: 10 bases; junction bases outside the gene matches: 9. The CDR3 contains 15 residues. The DNA for the CDR3 is TGTGCCAGCAGTTCATTAGCGGGAGGGTCGACGGAGCAGTTCTTC. It codes for CASSSLAGGSTEQFF.

The sample holds a few counts of this clone. The rearrangement links TRBV6-7 to TRBJ1-1; D perhaps matches TRBD1 (5 bases). TRBV6-7 is recorded as an ORF, its role being uncertain. The germline V and J ends were trimmed by 8 bases and 1 base, with 8 bases remaining between them. This CDR3 has 12 residues. CDR3 loop: CASGHKNTEAFF. For the CDR3, the DNA is TGTGCCAGCGGACACAAGAACACTGAAGCTTTCTTT.

This clone was found a few times. The chain links TRBV9 to TRBJ2-1; tentative D call: TRBD1 (6 bases). Germline CDR1 and CDR2: SGDLS and YYNGEE. The length of the CDR3 is 13 residues. V was shortened by 4 bases and J by 8 bases, with 13 bases between the two germline ends. In DNA, the CDR3 is TGTGCCAGCAGCAAACAGGGATCTGATGAGCAGTTCTTC. Its protein is CASSKQGSDEQFF.

The rearrangement links TRBV11-2 to TRBJ1-2; a weak D match, TRBD1 (5 bases). Deletions cut 0 bases from V and 5 bases from J, with 16 bases between. The CDR3 contains 16 residues. The V gene's germline CDR1 is SGHAT and CDR2 FQNNGV. CDR3 nucleotides: TGTGCCAGCAGCTTAGACTACTACAGGTCCGATTATGGCTACACCTTC. Residues: CASSLDYYRSDYGYTF.

This chain links TRBV27 with TRBJ1-2; D perhaps matches TRBD1 (5 bases). Germline CDR1 reads MNHEY; CDR2 reads SMNVEV (reference sequence). Trimming cost V 4 bases and J 4 bases, with 16 bases left between them. The CDR3 loop spans 15 amino acids. The CDR3: CASSYQGGATYGYTF. The CDR3, as DNA: TGTGCCAGCAGTTACCAGGGAGGAGCAACCTATGGCTACACCTTC.

The chain recombines TRBV5-1 with TRBJ2-1; 9 nucleotides agree with TRBD2. Germline values: CDR1 SGHRS, CDR2 YFSETQ. CDR3 size: 17 residues. V dropped 0 bases and J dropped 4; count of bases not matched to a gene: 8. The chain's CDR3 is CASSLVPGTSYYNEQFF. CDR3 sequence (DNA): TGCGCCAGCAGCTTGGTGCCTGGGACTAGCTATTACAATGAGCAGTTCTTC.

This chain connects TRBV4-3 to TRBJ1-5; TRBD1 matches at 7 bases. Trimming cost V 0 bases and J 7 bases; bases outside gene matches: 6. Looked up from germline, CDR1 is LGHNA and CDR2 is YSLEER. CDR3 size: 15 residues. The CDR3 nucleotides read TGCGCCAGCAGCCAAGATGGAGGGGGCAGACAGCCCCAGCATTTT. Translation gives CASSQDGGGRQPQHF.

With respect to this clone: The junction differs from germline at one of its ends, possibly a read error. The genes are TRBV7-2 and TRBJ2-1, with 8 bases fitting TRBD2. Germline V gene lookup returns CDR1 SGHTA and CDR2 FQGNSA. The CDR3 runs 15 residues. DNA of the CDR3: TGTGCCAGCAGCGACCGGGGGGGCTCCCACAATGAGCAGTTCTTC. Its protein is CASSDRGGSHNEQFF.

The chain carries TRBV6-1 and TRBJ1-5; 8 bases are shared with TRBD1. Germline loops: CDR1 MNHNS, CDR2 SASEGT. The CDR3 contains 15 residues. The trim removed 2 bases at V and 6 bases at J, leaving 6 bases unmatched. In DNA form, the CDR3 reads TGTGCCAGCAGTGAACACAGGGGGTCGTCTCAGCCCCAGCATTTT. It specifies CASSEHRGSSQPQHF.

This clone was seen more than once but under ten times. The chain is built from TRBV18 and TRBJ2-2, with no clear D. V was cut by 3 bases and J by 1 base, with 3 bases left in between. CDR3 length: 13 amino acids. Germline V gene data show CDR1 as KGHSH and CDR2 as LQKENI. CDR3 residues: CASSPMNTGELFF. CDR3 sequence (DNA): TGTGCCAGCTCACCTATGAACACCGGGGAGCTGTTTTTT. Full variable domain (outside the CDR3, taken from reference TRBV18 and TRBJ2-2): NAGVMQNPRHLVRRRGQEARLRCSPMKGHSHVYWYRQLPEEGLKFMVYLQKENIIDESGMPKERFSAEFPKEGPSILRIQQVVRGDSAAYFCASSPMNTGELFFGEGSRLTVL.